The clone carrying this T cell receptor (beta chain) has only a few counts. Authors' analysis steps: Amplification of reference gene primers provided the estimated nucleated cell counts. The table came from immunoSEQ multiplex PCR; TCRdb's copy has only in-frame clones and leaves some out. For V, J and clone size, that table is used; D and trimming come from the DNA. The data show about 270,000 clones, about 89% seen once. The data belong to a study of blood T cell repertoires in COVID-19. Background on the study: Sample material is recorded as cDNA or gDNA derived from T cells, B-cell-depleted T cells, or PBMCs.

V lost 2 bases to trimming and J lost 5 bases; unmatched junction nucleotides: 3. The CDR3 covers 15 residues. Germline V gene data show CDR1 as MNHEY and CDR2 as SVGAGI. This sequence joins TRBV6-5 and TRBJ1-5; 10 bases are shared with TRBD1. Source material: peripheral blood. This TCR was recovered from a man between 35 and 55 years old with active or convalescent COVID-19. This CDR3 reads CASSYRQGAHQPQHF. CDR3 DNA: TGTGCCAGCAGTTACAGACAGGGGGCGCATCAGCCCCAGCATTTT.